This T cell receptor (beta chain) stems from a study of cytomegalovirus exposure and HLA in healthy donors. Regarding the study as a whole: The authors assumed roughly uniform sequencing depth across donors for presence/absence analyses.

Germline V lookup: CDR1 SGHRS, CDR2 YFSETQ. Trimming at V came to 3 bases and at J to 15 bases, leaving 7 bases not matched to a gene. The CDR3 spans 12 residues. Use of 60 Vbeta and 13 Jbeta primers characterized the PCR. Sequenced by immunoSEQ multiplex PCR; TCRdb stores in-frame clones only, minus some. This repertoire includes 130,000 to 150,000 clones. Comments on this clone: Its specificity is not known.

This chain uses TRBV5-1 with TRBJ1-4; 8 bases are a match to TRBD1. This TCR was sampled from a male donor in good health and CMV-seronegative. Sequenced material: PBMCs. In DNA form, the CDR3 reads TGCGCCAGCAGCTCGACAGGGGAAAAGTTGTTTTTT. It is translated as CASSSTGEKLFF.